These 23 T cell receptor beta chains originate from one sample sequenced in a study of CD8 T cells in Susac syndrome (dated by TCRdb to about 2019). Libraries were constructed by the immunoSEQ multiplex PCR assay. RNA was extracted with the RNeasy kit and 0.5 to 1 ug was reverse transcribed using random hexamers. Using fastp trimming at Q25 and MiXCR clonotype assembly, TCRdb reanalyzed the public sequencing data and kept in-frame beta chains. Rows with one shared CDR3 protein collapse into an entry with the most common genes and DNA. The sample data list 200,000 to 250,000 distinct CDR3 sequences, and 95% of these were observed just once. About 0.091% of the sample belongs to the ten largest clones. The sequencing sample was made of CD4+ T cells from PBMCs. Receptors were obtained from a human donor with multiple sclerosis.

This sequence joins TRBV20-1 and TRBJ2-7; 11 bases map to TRBD2. CDR3 length equals 14 residues. V dropped 5 bases and J dropped 7; count of bases not matched to a gene: 10. Germline CDR1 and CDR2: DFQATT and SNEGSKA (reference sequence). For the CDR3, the DNA is TGCAGTGCTGTACTAGCGGGGGAGGTCGGGGAGCAGTACTTC. It encodes CSAVLAGEVGEQYF.

The chain has TRBV20-1 and TRBJ1-2, with no clear D. With 1 base removed from V and 0 bases from J, the gap between germline ends came to 6 bases. The CDR3 runs 13 residues. Germline V lookup: CDR1 DFQATT, CDR2 SNEGSKA (reference sequence). CDR3 in amino acids: CSARGKANYGYTF. The CDR3, as DNA: TGCAGTGCTAGAGGCAAAGCTAACTATGGCTACACCTTC.

The chain combines TRBV29-1 with TRBJ2-5; D remains ambiguous. This CDR3 spans 11 amino acids. Germline CDR1 is SQVTM and CDR2 is ANQGSEA. V shed 4 bases and J shed 2 bases, with 5 bases lying between them. The DNA of the CDR3 is TGCAGCGTTGCAGCTCAAGAGACCCAGTACTTC. It is translated as CSVAAQETQYF.

The rearrangement joins TRBV3-1 to TRBJ2-1; 10 positions agree with TRBD2. CDR1 is LGHDT, CDR2 YNNKEL, per germline (reference sequence). This CDR3 is 14 amino acids long. V was clipped by 5 bases and J by 6 bases; unmatched bases: 4. The CDR3 sequence is CASSERGGSNEQFF. The CDR3 region has the DNA TGTGCCAGCAGCGAGCGGGGGGGCTCCAATGAGCAGTTCTTC.

The chain couples TRBV20-1 to TRBJ2-4, with a tentative D call TRBD1 (5 bases). CDR3 length: 10 residues. Trimming removed 4 bases from V and 14 bases from J, with 12 bases in between. Germline CDR1 reads DFQATT; CDR2 reads SNEGSKA (reference sequence). The CDR3 here is CSAIQDKEYF. CDR3 bases: TGCAGTGCTATACAGGACAAGGAGTACTTC.

The genes are TRBV5-1 and TRBJ2-7, with no clear D. Germline CDR1 is SGHRS and CDR2 is YFSETQ. Trimming stripped 4 bases from V and 0 bases from J, with 8 bases between. The CDR3 contains 13 residues. This CDR3 is CASSTAPSYEQYF. The CDR3 nucleotides are TGCGCCAGCAGCACAGCACCCTCCTACGAGCAGTACTTC.

The sample holds a few counts of this clonotype. Germline is not matched at one junction end, which may reflect a read error. V and J are TRBV7-9 and TRBJ1-2; no definite D call. The CDR3 length is 12 residues. From germline, CDR1 is SEHNR and CDR2 FQNEAQ (reference sequence). DNA for the CDR3: TGTGCCAGCAGCCCCCCCTCGGGCCGTTTTTGCTTC. Translation gives CASSPPSGRFCF.

CDR3: CASSPNTGVGYEQYF. CDR3 nucleotides: TGTGCCAGCTCACCGAACACAGGCGTAGGTTACGAGCAGTACTTC. The chain links TRBV18 to TRBJ2-7; maybe TRBD1 (5 bases). CDR1 is KGHSH, CDR2 LQKENI, per germline. There are 15 residues in the CDR3. V was trimmed by 3 bases and J by 4 bases, leaving 16 bases between them.

This chain links TRBV30 with TRBJ1-2; maybe TRBD1 (5 bases). Germline CDR1 is GTSNPN and CDR2 is SVGIG (reference sequence). CDR3 size: 11 residues. DNA of the CDR3: TGTGCTTCGACGGGGGGTTATGGCTACACCTTC. Translated, it gives CASTGGYGYTF.

The gene calls are TRBV20-1 and TRBJ2-7, with no clear D. Deletions cut 1 base from V and 0 bases from J, with 13 bases between. Germline V CDR1 and CDR2: DFQATT, SNEGSKA (reference sequence). There are 15 residues in the CDR3. CDR3 region: CSARVSSLSSYEQYF. The CDR3 coding sequence is TGCAGTGCTAGAGTGAGCTCCCTTAGCTCCTACGAGCAGTACTTC.

This chain connects TRBV29-1 to TRBJ2-3, with D possibly matching TRBD2 (5 bases). V gave up 4 bases and J gave up 6 bases, with 11 bases separating them. The CDR3 loop spans 12 amino acids. The V gene's germline CDR1 is SQVTM and CDR2 ANQGSEA. CDR3 sequence reads: CSVARETDTQYF. CDR3 DNA sequence: TGCAGCGTTGCACGGGAAACCGATACGCAGTATTTT.

The chain links TRBV7-9 to TRBJ1-1, with D uncertain. CDR3 length equals 13 residues. Looked up from germline, CDR1 is SEHNR and CDR2 is FQNEAQ (reference sequence). Deletions cut 1 base from V and 3 bases from J, with 6 bases between. This CDR3 reads CASSLGKDTEAFF. CDR3 coding DNA: TGTGCCAGCAGCTTAGGCAAGGACACTGAAGCTTTCTTT.

The chain combines TRBV20-1 with TRBJ1-5, with D unclear. The CDR3 has 13 amino acids. CDR1 and CDR2 (germline): DFQATT, SNEGSKA (reference sequence). Trimming stripped 0 bases from V and 9 bases from J, with 12 bases between. CDR3 protein: CSARESGGGPQHF. As DNA, the CDR3 is TGCAGTGCTAGAGAGAGTGGAGGTGGGCCCCAGCATTTT.

The chain carries TRBV13 and TRBJ2-1, with D maybe TRBD2 (6 bases). The CDR3 extends over 17 amino acids. V lost 1 base, J lost 6 bases, and 19 bases lay in between. Germline V gene data show CDR1 as PRHDT and CDR2 as FYEKMQ (reference sequence). CDR3 residues: CASSLAGRRGWGNEQFF. CDR3 nucleotide sequence: TGTGCCAGCAGCTTAGCCGGCAGGAGGGGATGGGGCAATGAGCAGTTCTTC.

The chain employs TRBV7-6 and TRBJ2-7, with 8 bases identical to TRBD1. Unmatched junction bases numbered 5, after V lost 3 bases and J lost 7 bases. The CDR3 spans 13 residues. Looked up from germline, CDR1 is SGHVS and CDR2 is FNYEAQ. The CDR3 loop is CASSFRTGTEQYF. The CDR3 nucleotides are TGTGCCAGCAGCTTCAGGACAGGGACGGAGCAGTACTTC.

The rearrangement joins TRBV27 to TRBJ2-5, with D perhaps TRBD1 or TRBD2 (6 bases each). Germline V CDR1 and CDR2: MNHEY, SMNVEV (reference sequence). The length of the CDR3 is 16 residues. V lost 2 bases, J lost 5 bases, and 18 bases lay in between. The CDR3 region is CASSLRFRGGGETQYF. CDR3 coding DNA: TGTGCCAGCAGTTTAAGGTTCAGGGGAGGCGGGGAGACCCAGTACTTC.

The rearrangement joins TRBV3-1 to TRBJ2-1; 7 bases are a match to TRBD2. The V gene's germline CDR1 is LGHDT and CDR2 YNNKEL (reference sequence). V was clipped by 3 bases and J by 4 bases; unmatched bases: 3. This CDR3 region has 14 residues. The CDR3: CASSQGGVYNEQFF. CDR3 bases: TGTGCCAGCAGCCAGGGAGGGGTGTACAATGAGCAGTTCTTC.

The rearrangement joins TRBV25-1 to TRBJ1-3; no definite D call. CDR1 is MGHDK, CDR2 SYGVNS, per germline. Trimming left V 4 bases short and J 0 bases short, with 10 bases between. The CDR3 loop spans 15 amino acids. The CDR3 sequence is CASSGLQSSGNTIYF. CDR3 in DNA: TGTGCCAGCAGTGGGCTACAGAGCTCTGGAAACACCATATATTTT.

CDR3: CSVVNNYEQYF. The CDR3 region has the DNA TGCAGCGTTGTTAACAACTACGAGCAGTACTTC. The chain combines TRBV29-1 with TRBJ2-7; D gene ambiguous. V was cut by 4 bases and J by 3 bases, with 7 bases left in between. The CDR3 sequence is 11 residues long. CDR1 is SQVTM, CDR2 ANQGSEA, per germline.

The chain uses TRBV6-6 and TRBJ1-6, with D maybe TRBD1 (6 bases). Germline V CDR1 and CDR2: MNHNY, SVGAGI (reference sequence). Trimming removed 7 bases from V and 7 bases from J, with 17 bases in between. This CDR3 region has 15 residues. The CDR3 loop is CASIGGPYPNSPLHF. The CDR3 coding sequence is TGTGCCAGCATAGGGGGGCCTTACCCCAATTCACCCCTCCACTTT.

The chain employs TRBV20-1 and TRBJ2-5; perhaps TRBD2 as D (5 bases). Germline V gene lookup returns CDR1 DFQATT and CDR2 SNEGSKA (reference sequence). Trimming took 5 bases from V and 5 from J, leaving 12 bases between them. The CDR3 loop spans 12 amino acids. CDR3 loop: CSAQDFVETQYF. In DNA form, the CDR3 reads TGCAGTGCTCAGGACTTTGTGGAGACCCAGTACTTC.

The CDR3 spells CASSLAGAGGQPQHF. The CDR3 DNA reads as TGTGCCAGCAGCTTAGCGGGGGCAGGCGGTCAGCCCCAGCATTTT. The V call is TRBV7-8, the J call TRBJ1-5; tentatively, D is TRBD1 (6 bases). This CDR3 comprises 15 residues. The germline V gene has CDR1 SGHVS and CDR2 FQNEAQ. V was cut by 0 bases and J by 6 bases, with 12 bases left in between.

The rearrangement uses TRBV15 and TRBJ2-5; 10 bases are a match to TRBD2. Germline CDR1 LNHNV, CDR2 YYDKDF (reference sequence). Losses at the gene ends were 3 bases for V and 3 bases for J; bases not matched to a gene: 4. The CDR3 runs 15 residues. The CDR3 loop reads CATSRGLAGEETQYF. CDR3 sequence (DNA): TGTGCCACCAGCAGGGGTCTAGCGGGGGAAGAGACCCAGTACTTC.